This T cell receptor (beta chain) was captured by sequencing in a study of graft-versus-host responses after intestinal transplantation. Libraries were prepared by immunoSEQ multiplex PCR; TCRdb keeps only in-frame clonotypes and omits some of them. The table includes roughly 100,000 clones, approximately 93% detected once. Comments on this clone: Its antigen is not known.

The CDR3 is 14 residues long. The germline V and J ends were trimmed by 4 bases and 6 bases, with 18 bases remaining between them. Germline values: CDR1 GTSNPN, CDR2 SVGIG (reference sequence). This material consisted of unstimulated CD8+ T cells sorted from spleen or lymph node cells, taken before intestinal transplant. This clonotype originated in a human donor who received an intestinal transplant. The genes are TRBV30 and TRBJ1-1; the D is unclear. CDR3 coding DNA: TGTGCCTGGAAATGGGAATCTACAAGTCCTGAAGCTTTCTTT. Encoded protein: CAWKWESTSPEAFF.